The rows below give T cell receptor beta chains drawn from one sample of a study of resident and recirculating memory T cells in vitiligo. TCRdb keeps only in-frame clones here, not all; method: immunoSEQ multiplex PCR. Among more than 70,000 clones listed, about 91% were seen once. Sequenced sample: blood. The source of these receptors is a male donor with vitiligo. The CDR3 runs from the conserved cysteine through the conserved F or W. Each record gives: D gene, CDR3 length, J gene, V gene, CDR3 protein, CDR3 DNA. The D gene is left open where the match is weak.

d_call: TRBD2; cdr3_length: 19; j_call: TRBJ2-3; v_call: TRBV5-1; cdr3_aa: CASSRGLAGTRGRTDTQYF; cdr3_nt: TGCGCCAGCAGCCGAGGACTAGCGGGAACGAGAGGGCGGACAGATACGCAGTATTTT
d_call: TRBD1; cdr3_length: 13; j_call: TRBJ2-7; v_call: TRBV6-1; cdr3_aa: CASIQDRGGEQYF; cdr3_nt: TGTGCCAGCATCCAGGACAGGGGTGGGGAGCAGTACTTC
d_call: -; cdr3_length: 15; j_call: TRBJ2-5; v_call: TRBV7-2; cdr3_aa: CASSLGLSLSETQYF; cdr3_nt: TGTGCCAGCAGCTTAGGACTGTCCCTCTCAGAGACCCAGTACTTC
d_call: TRBD2; cdr3_length: 17; j_call: TRBJ2-7; v_call: TRBV5-4; cdr3_aa: CASGSYKSGRGSYEQYF; cdr3_nt: TGTGCCAGCGGTTCTTACAAATCAGGGAGGGGATCGTACGAGCAGTACTTC
d_call: TRBD2; cdr3_length: 16; j_call: TRBJ2-5; v_call: TRBV5-1; cdr3_aa: CASSLAVAGSQETQYF; cdr3_nt: TGCGCCAGCAGCTTGGCGGTAGCGGGAAGCCAAGAGACCCAGTACTTC
d_call: TRBD1; cdr3_length: 16; j_call: TRBJ2-7; v_call: TRBV28; cdr3_aa: CASLPADHTGGNEQYF; cdr3_nt: TGTGCCAGCCTACCCGCGGATCACACAGGGGGCAACGAGCAGTACTTC
d_call: TRBD1; cdr3_length: 15; j_call: TRBJ1-2; v_call: TRBV4-1; cdr3_aa: CASSQDLRQGFGYTF; cdr3_nt: TGCGCCAGCAGCCAAGATCTGAGACAGGGGTTTGGCTACACCTTC
d_call: -; cdr3_length: 15; j_call: TRBJ2-7; v_call: TRBV5-3; cdr3_aa: CARSLRDRKGGEQYF; cdr3_nt: TGTGCCAGAAGCTTGCGGGACAGGAAGGGGGGGGAGCAGTACTTC
d_call: TRBD2; cdr3_length: 15; j_call: TRBJ2-1; v_call: TRBV9; cdr3_aa: CASSVREGPHNEQFF; cdr3_nt: TGTGCCAGCAGCGTAAGGGAGGGCCCCCACAATGAGCAGTTCTTC
d_call: TRBD1; cdr3_length: 15; j_call: TRBJ1-1; v_call: TRBV18; cdr3_aa: CASSPPGTVNTEAFF; cdr3_nt: TGTGCCAGCTCACCACCGGGGACAGTGAACACTGAAGCTTTCTTT
d_call: -; cdr3_length: 14; j_call: TRBJ2-5; v_call: TRBV27; cdr3_aa: CASSNPRGMETQYF; cdr3_nt: TGTGCCAGCAGTAACCCTCGCGGGATGGAGACCCAGTACTTC
d_call: TRBD2; cdr3_length: 16; j_call: TRBJ2-2; v_call: TRBV5-1; cdr3_aa: CASSHGLAVDDGELFF; cdr3_nt: TGCGCCAGCAGCCATGGACTAGCGGTCGACGACGGGGAGCTGTTTTTT
d_call: TRBD2; cdr3_length: 13; j_call: TRBJ2-1; v_call: TRBV5-1; cdr3_aa: CASSSGLAGVAFF; cdr3_nt: TGCGCCAGCAGCTCCGGACTAGCGGGAGTTGCGTTCTTC
d_call: -; cdr3_length: 12; j_call: TRBJ2-7; v_call: TRBV13; cdr3_aa: CASSLSSYEQYF; cdr3_nt: TGTGCCAGCAGCCTTAGCTCCTACGAGCAGTACTTC
d_call: TRBD1; cdr3_length: 19; j_call: TRBJ1-1; v_call: TRBV27; cdr3_aa: CASTPMRAGTGLRNTEAFF; cdr3_nt: TGTGCCAGCACCCCAATGCGAGCCGGGACAGGGCTTCGGAACACTGAAGCTTTCTTT
d_call: -; cdr3_length: 11; j_call: TRBJ2-1; v_call: TRBV5-6; cdr3_aa: CASSLISEQFF; cdr3_nt: TGTGCCAGCAGCTTGATCAGTGAGCAGTTCTTC
d_call: TRBD2; cdr3_length: 17; j_call: TRBJ2-1; v_call: TRBV7-3; cdr3_aa: CASSWRGSGSIMDEQFF; cdr3_nt: TGTGCCAGCAGCTGGCGTGGTAGCGGGAGTATAATGGATGAGCAGTTCTTC
d_call: -; cdr3_length: 14; j_call: TRBJ2-3; v_call: TRBV2; cdr3_aa: CASTPGLRTDTQYF; cdr3_nt: TGTGCCAGCACCCCGGGACTCCGCACAGATACGCAGTATTTT
d_call: TRBD1; cdr3_length: 13; j_call: TRBJ2-7; v_call: TRBV4-3; cdr3_aa: CASSLGQFYEQYF; cdr3_nt: TGCGCCAGCAGCCTGGGACAGTTCTACGAGCAGTACTTC
d_call: -; cdr3_length: 16; j_call: TRBJ2-2; v_call: TRBV5-1; cdr3_aa: CASSLVGSVDTGELFF; cdr3_nt: TGCGCCAGCAGCTTGGTTGGCTCAGTGGACACCGGGGAGCTGTTTTTT
d_call: -; cdr3_length: 19; j_call: TRBJ2-5; v_call: TRBV21-1; cdr3_aa: CASSKEGGCGPRRGETQYF; cdr3_nt: TGTGCCAGCAGCAAAGAAGGGGGATGCGGGCCCAGAAGGGGGGAGACCCAGTACTTC
d_call: -; cdr3_length: 14; j_call: TRBJ1-1; v_call: TRBV4-1; cdr3_aa: CASSHNSMNTEAFF; cdr3_nt: TGCGCCAGCAGCCACAACTCCATGAACACTGAAGCTTTCTTT
d_call: -; cdr3_length: 15; j_call: TRBJ2-1; v_call: TRBV5-1; cdr3_aa: CASSLGGPNDNEQFF; cdr3_nt: TGCGCCAGCAGCTTGGGGGGGCCCAACGACAATGAGCAGTTCTTC
d_call: -; cdr3_length: 14; j_call: TRBJ2-3; v_call: TRBV7-9; cdr3_aa: CASTSVGRGDTQYF; cdr3_nt: TGTGCCAGCACCTCGGTGGGGCGCGGAGATACGCAGTATTTT
d_call: -; cdr3_length: 15; j_call: TRBJ1-1; v_call: TRBV7-9; cdr3_aa: CASSLGPGANTEAFF; cdr3_nt: TGTGCCAGCAGCTTAGGTCCAGGGGCAAACACTGAAGCTTTCTTT
d_call: -; cdr3_length: 14; j_call: TRBJ1-2; v_call: TRBV11-3; cdr3_aa: CASSSSGNSGGYTF; cdr3_nt: TGTGCCAGCAGCTCCTCAGGGAATTCGGGTGGCTACACCTTC
d_call: TRBD1; cdr3_length: 15; j_call: TRBJ2-7; v_call: TRBV5-1; cdr3_aa: CASSTLTGTAYEQYF; cdr3_nt: TGCGCCAGCAGCACACTGACAGGGACGGCCTACGAGCAGTACTTC
d_call: -; cdr3_length: 14; j_call: TRBJ2-7; v_call: TRBV14; cdr3_aa: CASSRTQDYYEQYF; cdr3_nt: TGTGCCAGCAGCCGGACCCAGGACTACTACGAGCAGTACTTC
d_call: -; cdr3_length: 15; j_call: TRBJ2-1; v_call: TRBV6-5; cdr3_aa: CASSYVTPGHNEQFF; cdr3_nt: TGTGCCAGCAGTTATGTAACCCCAGGCCACAATGAGCAGTTCTTC
d_call: TRBD2; cdr3_length: 18; j_call: TRBJ2-1; v_call: TRBV4-1; cdr3_aa: CASSQPTSGTRLDNEQFF; cdr3_nt: TGCGCCAGCAGCCAACCTACTAGCGGGACCCGTCTCGACAATGAGCAGTTCTTC
d_call: -; cdr3_length: 16; j_call: TRBJ2-3; v_call: TRBV11-1; cdr3_aa: CASSPRVRGSPDTQYF; cdr3_nt: TGTGCCAGCAGCCCAAGGGTTCGAGGGTCCCCAGATACGCAGTATTTT